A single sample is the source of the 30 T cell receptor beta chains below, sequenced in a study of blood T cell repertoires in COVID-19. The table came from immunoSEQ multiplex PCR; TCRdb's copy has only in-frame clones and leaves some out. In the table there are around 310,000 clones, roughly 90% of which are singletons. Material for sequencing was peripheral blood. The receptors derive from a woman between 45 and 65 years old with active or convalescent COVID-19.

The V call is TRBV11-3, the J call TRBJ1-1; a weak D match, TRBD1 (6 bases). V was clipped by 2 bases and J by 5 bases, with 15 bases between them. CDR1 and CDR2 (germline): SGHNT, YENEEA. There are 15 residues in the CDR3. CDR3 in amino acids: CASSLSQGSETEAFF. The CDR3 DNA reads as TGTGCCAGCAGCTTATCCCAGGGGTCGGAGACTGAAGCTTTCTTT.

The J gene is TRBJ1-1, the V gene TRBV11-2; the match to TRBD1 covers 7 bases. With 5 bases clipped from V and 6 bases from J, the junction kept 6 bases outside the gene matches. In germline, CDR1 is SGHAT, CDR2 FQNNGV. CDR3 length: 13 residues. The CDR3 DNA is TGTGCCAGCAGCCCAATCAGGGGGTCTGAAGCTTTCTTT. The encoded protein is CASSPIRGSEAFF.

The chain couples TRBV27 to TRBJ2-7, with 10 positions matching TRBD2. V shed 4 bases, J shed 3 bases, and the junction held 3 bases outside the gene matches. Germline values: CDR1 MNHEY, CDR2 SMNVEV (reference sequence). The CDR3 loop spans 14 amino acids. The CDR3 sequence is CASSSLAGRYEQYF. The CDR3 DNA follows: TGTGCCAGCAGTTCACTAGCGGGGCGCTACGAGCAGTACTTC.

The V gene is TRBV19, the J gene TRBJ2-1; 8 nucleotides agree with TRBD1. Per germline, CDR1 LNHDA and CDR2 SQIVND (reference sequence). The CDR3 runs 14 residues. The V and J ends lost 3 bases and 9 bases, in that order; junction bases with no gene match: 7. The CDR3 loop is CASSILAGGVEQFF. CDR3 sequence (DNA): TGTGCCAGTAGTATCTTGGCAGGGGGCGTTGAGCAGTTCTTC.

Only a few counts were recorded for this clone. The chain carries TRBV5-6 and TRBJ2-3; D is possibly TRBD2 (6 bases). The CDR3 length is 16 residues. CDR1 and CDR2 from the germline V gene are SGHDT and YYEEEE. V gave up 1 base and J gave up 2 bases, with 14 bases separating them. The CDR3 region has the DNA TGTGCCAGCAGCTTGAGTGGCGGGGAACTCACAGATACGCAGTATTTT. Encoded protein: CASSLSGGELTDTQYF. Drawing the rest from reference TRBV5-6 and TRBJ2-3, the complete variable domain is DAGVTQSPTHLIKTRGQQVTLRCSPKSGHDTVSWYQQALGQGPQFIFQYYEEEERQRGNFPDRFSGHQFPNYSSELNVNALLLGDSALYLCASSLSGGELTDTQYFGPGTRLTVL.

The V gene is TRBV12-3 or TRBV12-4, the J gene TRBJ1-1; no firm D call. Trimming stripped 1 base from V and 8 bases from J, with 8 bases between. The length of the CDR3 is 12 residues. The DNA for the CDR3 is TGTGCCAGCAGTTTAGAATTCGGGGAAGCTTTCTTT. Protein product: CASSLEFGEAFF.

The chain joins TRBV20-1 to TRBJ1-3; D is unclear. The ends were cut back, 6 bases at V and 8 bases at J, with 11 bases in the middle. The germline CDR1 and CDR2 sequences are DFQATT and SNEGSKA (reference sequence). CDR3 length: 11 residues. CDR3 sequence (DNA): TGCAGTGCCTACGGGTGGGACACCATATATTTT. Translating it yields CSAYGWDTIYF.

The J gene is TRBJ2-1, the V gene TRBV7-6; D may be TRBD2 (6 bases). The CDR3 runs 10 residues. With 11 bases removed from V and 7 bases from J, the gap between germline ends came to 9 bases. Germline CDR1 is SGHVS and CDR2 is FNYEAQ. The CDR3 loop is CAGTCNEQFF. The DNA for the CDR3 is TGTGCCGGGACTTGTAATGAGCAGTTCTTC. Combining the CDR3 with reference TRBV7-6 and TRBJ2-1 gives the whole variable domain GAGVSQSPRYKVTKRGQDVALRCDPISGHVSLYWYRQALGQGPEFLTYFNYEAQQDKSGLPNDRFSAERPEGSISTLTIQRTEQRDSAMYRCAGTCNEQFFGPGTRLTVL.

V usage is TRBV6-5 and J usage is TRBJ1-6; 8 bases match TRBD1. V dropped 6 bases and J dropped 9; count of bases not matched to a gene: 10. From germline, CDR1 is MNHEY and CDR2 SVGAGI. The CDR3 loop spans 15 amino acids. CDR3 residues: CASSPPTGEGSPLHF. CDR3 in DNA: TGTGCCAGCAGCCCCCCGACAGGGGAGGGTTCACCCCTCCACTTT.

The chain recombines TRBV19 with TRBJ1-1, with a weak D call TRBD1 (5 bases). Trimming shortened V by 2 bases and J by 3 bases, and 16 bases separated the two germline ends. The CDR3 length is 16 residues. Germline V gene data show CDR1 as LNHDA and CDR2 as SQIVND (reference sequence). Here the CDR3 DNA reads TGTGCCAGTAGTATATCAGGGTCCAGGTGGGACACTGAAGCTTTCTTT. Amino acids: CASSISGSRWDTEAFF.

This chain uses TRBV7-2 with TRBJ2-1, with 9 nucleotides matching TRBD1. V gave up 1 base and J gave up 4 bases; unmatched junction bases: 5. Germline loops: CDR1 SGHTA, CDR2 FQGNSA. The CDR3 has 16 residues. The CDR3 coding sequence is TGTGCCAGCAGCTTAGAAGGGACAGGGCTATACAATGAGCAGTTCTTC. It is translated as CASSLEGTGLYNEQFF.

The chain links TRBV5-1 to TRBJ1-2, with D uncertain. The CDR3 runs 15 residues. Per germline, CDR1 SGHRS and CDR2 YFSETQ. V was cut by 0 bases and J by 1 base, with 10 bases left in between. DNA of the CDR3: TGCGCCAGCAGCTTGGTATCGGCGGGTAACTATGGCTACACCTTC. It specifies CASSLVSAGNYGYTF.

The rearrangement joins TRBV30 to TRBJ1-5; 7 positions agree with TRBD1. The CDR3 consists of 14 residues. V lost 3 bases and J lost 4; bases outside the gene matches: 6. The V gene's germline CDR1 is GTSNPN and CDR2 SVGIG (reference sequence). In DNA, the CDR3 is TGTGCCTGGAGACAGGGGAAAACTAATCAGCCCCAGCATTTT. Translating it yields CAWRQGKTNQPQHF.

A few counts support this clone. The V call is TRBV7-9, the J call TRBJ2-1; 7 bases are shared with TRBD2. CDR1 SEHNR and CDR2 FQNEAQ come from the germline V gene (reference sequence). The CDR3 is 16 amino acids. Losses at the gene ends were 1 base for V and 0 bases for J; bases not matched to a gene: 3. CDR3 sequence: CASSLVGEGSYNEQFF. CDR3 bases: TGTGCCAGCAGCTTAGTAGGGGAGGGCTCCTACAATGAGCAGTTCTTC. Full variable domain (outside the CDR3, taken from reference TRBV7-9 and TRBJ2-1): DTGVSQNPRHKITKRGQNVTFRCDPISEHNRLYWYRQTLGQGPEFLTYFQNEAQLEKSRLLSDRFSAERPKGSFSTLEIQRTEQGDSAMYLCASSLVGEGSYNEQFFGPGTRLTVL.

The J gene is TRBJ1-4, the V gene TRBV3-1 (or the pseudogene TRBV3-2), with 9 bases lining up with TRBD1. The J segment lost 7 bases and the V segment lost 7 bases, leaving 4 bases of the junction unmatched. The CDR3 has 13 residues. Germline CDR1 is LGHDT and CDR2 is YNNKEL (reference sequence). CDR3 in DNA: TGTGCCAGCAATAGACAGGGGGGTGAAAAACTGTTTTTT. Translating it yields CASNRQGGEKLFF.

CDR3 sequence (DNA): TGTGCCACCAGTGATCCCGGGACAGGGTCTAACACCATATATTTT. Translating it yields CATSDPGTGSNTIYF. J is TRBJ1-3 and V is TRBV24-1, with 9 bases aligning to TRBD1. This CDR3 has 15 amino acids. V shed 3 bases and J 7 bases; nucleotides not matched to a gene: 6. The germline gives CDR1 KGHDR, CDR2 SFDVKD.

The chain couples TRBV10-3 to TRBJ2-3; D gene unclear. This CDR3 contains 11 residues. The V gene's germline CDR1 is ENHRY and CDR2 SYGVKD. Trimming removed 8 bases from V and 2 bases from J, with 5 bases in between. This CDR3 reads CAIATTDTQYF. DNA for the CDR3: TGTGCCATCGCTACCACAGATACGCAGTATTTT.

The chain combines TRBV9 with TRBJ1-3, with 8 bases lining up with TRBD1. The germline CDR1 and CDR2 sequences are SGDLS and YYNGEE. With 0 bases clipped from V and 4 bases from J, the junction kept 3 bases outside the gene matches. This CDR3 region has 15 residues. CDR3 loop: CASSVEGTGGNTIYF. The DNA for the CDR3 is TGTGCCAGCAGCGTAGAAGGGACAGGCGGAAACACCATATATTTT. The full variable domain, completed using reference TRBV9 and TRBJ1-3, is DSGVTQTPKHLITATGQRVTLRCSPRSGDLSVYWYQQSLDQGLQFLIQYYNGEERAKGNILERFSAQQFPDLHSELNLSSLELGDSALYFCASSVEGTGGNTIYFGEGSWLTVV.

The CDR3: CAISDPVGTGELFF. The CDR3 region has the DNA TGTGCCATCAGTGACCCGGTTGGCACCGGGGAGCTGTTTTTT. This chain joins TRBV10-3 and TRBJ2-2; D not resolved. Trimming removed 3 bases from V and 4 bases from J, with 9 bases in between. CDR3 length equals 14 residues. Germline loops: CDR1 ENHRY, CDR2 SYGVKD.

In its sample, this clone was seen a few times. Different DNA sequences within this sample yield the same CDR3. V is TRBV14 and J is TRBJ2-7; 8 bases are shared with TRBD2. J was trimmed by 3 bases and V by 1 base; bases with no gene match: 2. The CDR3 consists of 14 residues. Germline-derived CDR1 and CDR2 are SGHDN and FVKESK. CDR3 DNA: TGTGCCAGCAGCCAAGTGAGCGGGAGCTACGAGCAGTACTTC. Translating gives CASSQVSGSYEQYF.

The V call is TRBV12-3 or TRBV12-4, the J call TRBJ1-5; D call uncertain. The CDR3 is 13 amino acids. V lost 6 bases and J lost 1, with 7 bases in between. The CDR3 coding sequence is TGTGCCAGCAGCCACAGAAGCAATCAGCCCCAGCATTTT. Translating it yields CASSHRSNQPQHF.

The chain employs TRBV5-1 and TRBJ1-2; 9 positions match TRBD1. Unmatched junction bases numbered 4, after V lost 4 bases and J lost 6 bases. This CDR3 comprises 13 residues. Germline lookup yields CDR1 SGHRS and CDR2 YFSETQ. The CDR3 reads CASSIRQGDGYTF. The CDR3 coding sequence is TGCGCCAGCAGCATTCGACAGGGGGATGGCTACACCTTC.

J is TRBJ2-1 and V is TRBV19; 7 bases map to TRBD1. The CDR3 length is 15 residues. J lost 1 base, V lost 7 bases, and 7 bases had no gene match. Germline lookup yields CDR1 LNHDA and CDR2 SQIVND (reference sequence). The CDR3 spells CASKRDRASYNEQFF. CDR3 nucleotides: TGTGCCAGTAAACGCGACAGGGCTTCCTACAATGAGCAGTTCTTC. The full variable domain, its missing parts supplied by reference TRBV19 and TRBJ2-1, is DGGITQSPKYLFRKEGQNVTLSCEQNLNHDAMYWYRQDPGQGLRLIYYSQIVNDFQKGDIAEGYSVSREKKESFPLTVTSAQKNPTAFYLCASKRDRASYNEQFFGPGTRLTVL.

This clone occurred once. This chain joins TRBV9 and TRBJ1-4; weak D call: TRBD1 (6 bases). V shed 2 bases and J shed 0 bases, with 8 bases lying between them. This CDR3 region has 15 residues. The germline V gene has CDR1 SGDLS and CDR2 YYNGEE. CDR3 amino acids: CASSVEGATNEKLFF. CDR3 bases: TGTGCCAGCAGCGTCGAGGGGGCAACTAATGAAAAACTGTTTTTT.

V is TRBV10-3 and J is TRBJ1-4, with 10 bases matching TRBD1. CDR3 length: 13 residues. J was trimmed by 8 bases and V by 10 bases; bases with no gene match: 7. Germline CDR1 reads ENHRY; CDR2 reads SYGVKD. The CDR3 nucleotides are TGTGCCAGCGGGACAGGGGCCGCGGAAAAACTGTTTTTT. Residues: CASGTGAAEKLFF.

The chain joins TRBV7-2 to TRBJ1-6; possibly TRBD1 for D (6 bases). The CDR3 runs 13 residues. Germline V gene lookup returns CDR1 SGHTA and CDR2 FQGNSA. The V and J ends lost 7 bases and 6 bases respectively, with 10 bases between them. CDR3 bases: TGTGCCAGCAACAGGGAGGGTAATTCACCCCTCCACTTT. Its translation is CASNREGNSPLHF.

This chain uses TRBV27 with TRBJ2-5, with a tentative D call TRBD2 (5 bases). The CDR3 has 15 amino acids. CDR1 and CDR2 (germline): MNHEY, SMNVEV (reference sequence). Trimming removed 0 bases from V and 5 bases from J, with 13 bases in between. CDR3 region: CASSLSWARRETQYF. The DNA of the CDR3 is TGTGCCAGCAGTTTATCATGGGCGCGGAGGGAGACCCAGTACTTC.

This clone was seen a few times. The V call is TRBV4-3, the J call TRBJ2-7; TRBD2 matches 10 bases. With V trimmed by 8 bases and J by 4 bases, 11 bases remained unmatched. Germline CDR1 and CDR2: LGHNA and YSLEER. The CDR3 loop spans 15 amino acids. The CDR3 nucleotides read TGCGCCAGCTCCCCCGCTAGCGGGAGTTGGTACGAGCAGTACTTC. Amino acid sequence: CASSPASGSWYEQYF.

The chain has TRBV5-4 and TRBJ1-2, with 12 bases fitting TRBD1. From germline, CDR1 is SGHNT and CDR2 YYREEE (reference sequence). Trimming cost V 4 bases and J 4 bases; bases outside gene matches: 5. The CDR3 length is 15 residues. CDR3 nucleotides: TGTGCCAGCAGCCCTAGGGACAGGGGGCCCTATGGCTACACCTTC. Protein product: CASSPRDRGPYGYTF.

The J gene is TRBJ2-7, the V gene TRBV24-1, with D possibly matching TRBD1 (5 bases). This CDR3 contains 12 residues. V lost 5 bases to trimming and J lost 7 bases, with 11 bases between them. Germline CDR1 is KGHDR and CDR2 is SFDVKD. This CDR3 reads CATSGIGDEQYF. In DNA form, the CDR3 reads TGTGCCACCAGTGGGATAGGGGATGAGCAGTACTTC.